This T cell receptor beta chain was retrieved from a study of read filtering for tumor transcriptome and immune sequencing (dated by TCRdb to 2018 to 2020). In terms of the full investigation: The cohort had roughly 17 male and 14 female patients with a mean age of roughly 66 years, ranging from about 45 to 90. Using the same bone marrow samples, the study ran both targeted immune repertoire sequencing and bulk whole-transcriptome sequencing and then compared the TCR repertoires from each method. One main goal was a read-filtering strategy for immune repertoire data, in particular deciding whether clonotypes backed by only one read should be removed. Per sample, about 4.05 to 10.27 million TCR-region mapped reads were obtained with IR-seq, compared with only roughly 75 to 1,400 with RNA-seq. Under revised international staging, about 8 patients fell into R-ISS I, 15 to 20 into R-ISS II and 7 into R-ISS III. After DNase treatment, whole-transcriptome libraries were prepared with the TruSeq RNA Access Library Prep Kit. The investigation overall reported the following: When single-read clonotypes were removed, the proportions of shared clonotypes in IR-seq and RNA-seq correlated more strongly. Rather than purified T cells, the sorted CD138-negative fraction was a mixed bone marrow immune population. IR-seq captured clonotypes at much higher depth and more reliably than RNA-seq, and smaller IR-seq throughput sufficed to identify most shared clonotypes. In IR-seq, about 82% of clonotypes but 3.5% to 4% of total reads were represented by single-read clonotypes, whereas in RNA-seq, around three quarters of clonotypes and approximately 45% of reads were represented by single-read clonotypes.

Starting from about 400 ng RNA, TCR libraries were constructed with the Immunoverse kit using molecular barcoded adaptors that cover the alpha/delta and beta/gamma chains. TCR library preparation used the same RNA that went into transcriptome sequencing. TCR libraries were sequenced on an Illumina HiSeq 4000 with 2 x 150 cycles. As for the authors' bioinformatics: Using MiXCR, which included quality filtering and error correction, TCR reads were aligned to human V, D, J and C references and then assembled into CDR3 clonotypes. Clonotype counts and gene usage diversity were analyzed with the tcR package in R. For inspection of raw mapping reads, RNA-seq reads were mapped by STAR aligner version 2.5.3a onto GRCh37 of the human genome. To test how sequencing depth affects detected clonotypes, IR-seq fastq files were randomly downsampled with Seqtk 1.3. TCRdb applied fastp at Q25 and MiXCR to the public reads, then kept only in-frame beta chains. Entries that share a CDR3 protein sequence are merged under the most common genes and DNA. These V and J calls originate from TCRdb's pipeline instead of the authors' own analysis. The sample has 20,000 to 30,000 distinct CDR3 sequences on record, about 20% of them singletons. 47% of the sample rests with the top ten.

The CDR3 spans 15 residues, from the cysteine through the phenylalanine. Here the CDR3 DNA is all that survives: 45 bases in frame from base 1. The germline V gene (reference sequence) yields LNHDA for CDR1 and SQIVND for CDR2. Here V drops 7 bases and J drops 5 bases, and the junction holds 7 bases not matched to any gene. Every patient had bone marrow sampled at the time of active disease. Isolation of bone marrow mononuclear cells was performed by Ficoll-Hypaque density gradient centrifugation. Myeloma plasma cells were removed and CD138-negative cells were obtained by negative selection following labeling with CD138 magnetic microbeads on a MACS separator. The purity of the isolated cells was checked by flow cytometry with CD138 antibodies on an Attune NxT. TRIzol reagent was used to extract total RNA, and a NanoDrop spectrophotometer was used to quantify the extracted RNA. Paired RNA-seq and IR-seq were performed on each patient's CD138-negative bone marrow sample.

This clonotype was counted ten times or more. Its antigen has not been determined. Base-call qualities are not available, and no considerably larger clone is one nucleotide away. This clonotype was sampled from a donor at least 40 years old with multiple myeloma. Material for sequencing was a population of CD138-negative cells sorted from bone marrow. Reading the label with the study, this specimen's cell subset or site is: bone marrow mononuclear cells depleted of CD138+ plasma/myeloma cells by negative magnetic selection. The V and J genes are TRBV19 and TRBJ2-1; 11 central bases correspond to TRBD2. The bases are TGTGCCAGTAAATCTAGCGGGGGGTTTCACAATGAGCAGTTCTTC. The translation is CASKSSGGFHNEQFF.